These 29 T cell receptor beta chains originate from one sample sequenced in a study of vaccination and CD4 T cells after COVID-19. Stated treatment: roughly 10-day PBMC culture with coronavirus spike peptide pools or control peptides (ViraFEST assay). Sequenced with the Oncomine TCR Beta short-read assay was DNA taken from cultured CD4+ T cells. Each CDR3 protein is one row after TCRdb ran MiXCR on the PCR reads. The profile shows more than 10,000 distinct CDR3 sequences, 60% of them singletons. Antigens for these TCRs are unknown. Input material: CD4+ T cells from blood, cultured in vitro. The receptor source for this set is a human donor who had recovered from COVID-19.

This clonotype has a handful of counts. CDR3 sequence reads: CASSYGRTGEGGGYTF. The DNA of the CDR3 is TGTGCCAGCAGTTACGGAAGGACAGGGGAGGGAGGTGGCTACACCTTC. The V call is TRBV6-5, the J call TRBJ1-2, with 9 positions matching TRBD1. V lost 2 bases, J lost 7 bases, and 11 bases stayed unmatched. The CDR3 spans 16 residues. Germline CDR1 MNHEY, CDR2 SVGAGI.

The chain carries TRBV6-5 and TRBJ2-1; no firm D call. Germline V gives CDR1 MNHEY, CDR2 SVGAGI. Trimming pared 2 bases from V and 11 bases from J, leaving 7 bases between. The CDR3 contains 11 residues. CDR3 DNA sequence: TGTGCCAGCAGTTACGTGGGGAAGCAGTTCTTC. It is translated as CASSYVGKQFF.

V usage is TRBV27 and J usage is TRBJ2-3, with D possibly matching TRBD1 (6 bases). The CDR3 runs to 14 residues. Trimming took 5 bases from V and 0 from J, leaving 9 bases between them. Germline CDR1 MNHEY, CDR2 SMNVEV (reference sequence). CDR3 nucleotides: TGTGCCAGCAGTCTCGACAGGAGCACAGATACGCAGTATTTT. Residues: CASSLDRSTDTQYF.

This chain joins TRBV30 and TRBJ2-5; D might be TRBD1 (5 bases). Trimming stripped 1 base from V and 2 bases from J, with 8 bases between. This CDR3 region has 13 residues. The V gene's germline CDR1 is GTSNPN and CDR2 SVGIG (reference sequence). The CDR3 DNA reads as TGTGCCTGGAGTGGCGACAGTCAAGAGACCCAGTACTTC. Amino acids: CAWSGDSQETQYF.

V and J are TRBV5-6 and TRBJ1-3, with 11 bases fitting TRBD1. The CDR3 totals 15 residues. Germline V lookup: CDR1 SGHDT, CDR2 YYEEEE. V shed 4 bases and J 4 bases; nucleotides not matched to a gene: 4. In DNA form, the CDR3 reads TGTGCCAGCAGCCTTGGACAGGGGGCCGGAAACACCATATATTTT. Its translation is CASSLGQGAGNTIYF.

This clonotype is a singleton in its sample. The chain has TRBV19 and TRBJ2-1; D ambiguous. V shed 4 bases and J shed 6 bases, with 13 bases lying between them. Germline values: CDR1 LNHDA, CDR2 SQIVND (reference sequence). The CDR3 is 14 amino acids. The CDR3 is CASSTIVNFNEQFF. CDR3 nucleotides: TGTGCCAGTAGTACCATAGTCAACTTCAATGAGCAGTTCTTC.

This sequence joins TRBV30 and TRBJ2-6; no clear D. V was pared by 5 bases and J by 4 bases, with 12 bases between. This CDR3 contains 14 residues. Germline V gives CDR1 GTSNPN, CDR2 SVGIG (reference sequence). The CDR3 sequence: CAWSRRGGANVLTF. The CDR3, as DNA: TGTGCCTGGTCCCGACGTGGGGGGGCCAACGTCCTGACTTTC.

J is TRBJ2-3 and V is TRBV7-2, with a tentative D call TRBD1 (5 bases). The CDR3 sequence is 15 residues long. Germline-derived CDR1 and CDR2 are SGHTA and FQGNSA. Trimming cost V 2 bases and J 4 bases, with 13 bases left between them. The CDR3 is CASSLSPTAPDTQYF. In nucleotides, the CDR3 is TGTGCCAGCAGCTTAAGTCCGACAGCACCAGATACGCAGTATTTT.

V usage is TRBV19 and J usage is TRBJ2-1; D assignment may be TRBD1 or TRBD2 (5 bases each). Trimming shortened V by 5 bases and J by 4 bases, and 15 bases separated the two germline ends. Germline loops: CDR1 LNHDA, CDR2 SQIVND (reference sequence). There are 15 residues in the CDR3. CDR3 in DNA: TGTGCCAGTAGTCCCGGACTTGGGGCGTACAATGAGCAGTTCTTC. Its protein is CASSPGLGAYNEQFF.

The chain is built from TRBV24-1 and TRBJ2-2; a weak D match, TRBD1 (5 bases). This CDR3 is 17 amino acids long. Trimming left V 4 bases short and J 1 base short, with 15 bases between. CDR1 KGHDR and CDR2 SFDVKD come from the germline V gene. The CDR3 sequence is CATSDPYRGRNTGELFF. DNA for the CDR3: TGTGCCACCAGTGACCCCTATAGGGGTAGGAACACCGGGGAGCTGTTTTTT.

This clonotype has a handful of counts. The chain joins TRBV2 to TRBJ2-3; D possibly corresponds to TRBD1 (6 bases). Germline values: CDR1 SNHLY, CDR2 FYNNEI. Trimming removed 6 bases at V and 8 bases at J, with 27 bases between. CDR3 length: 17 residues. DNA for the CDR3: TGTGCCAGCAGGGATAGACAGGCATTAGGGAGTTCTGGTACGCAGTATTTT. Encoded protein: CASRDRQALGSSGTQYF.

The chain joins TRBV7-8 to TRBJ2-5, with unresolved D. CDR3 length: 15 amino acids. Germline V gene lookup returns CDR1 SGHVS and CDR2 FQNEAQ. V lost 2 bases to trimming and J lost 5 bases, with 15 bases between them. The CDR3 DNA reads TGTGCCAGCAGCTTACTCCGGATGGGCTCTGAGACCCAGTACTTC. The encoded protein is CASSLLRMGSETQYF. The full variable domain, with the rest looked up from reference TRBV7-8 and TRBJ2-5, is GAGVSQSPRYKVAKRGQDVALRCDPISGHVSLFWYQQALGQGPEFLTYFQNEAQLDKSGLPSDRFFAERPEGSVSTLKIQRTQQEDSAVYLCASSLLRMGSETQYFGPGTRLLVL.

The genes are TRBV2 and TRBJ2-7; D possibly corresponds to TRBD2 (6 bases). The CDR3 contains 12 residues. Trimming left V 6 bases short and J 2 bases short, with 8 bases between. Germline assignment: CDR1 SNHLY and CDR2 FYNNEI. The CDR3 sequence is CASRGGTYEQYF. The CDR3 nucleotides are TGTGCCAGCAGGGGGGGTACCTACGAGCAGTACTTC.

The chain recombines TRBV20-1 with TRBJ2-3; TRBD2 agrees at 9 bases. This CDR3 region has 13 residues. The germline V gene encodes CDR1 DFQATT and CDR2 SNEGSKA (reference sequence). The V segment lost 3 bases and the J segment 11 bases; nucleotides outside the gene matches: 9. The CDR3 protein is CSARPPSGIVQYF. CDR3 coding DNA: TGCAGTGCTAGGCCACCTAGCGGGATAGTGCAGTATTTT.

The chain is built from TRBV28 and TRBJ1-6, with D maybe TRBD1 (6 bases). CDR1 is MDHEN, CDR2 SYDVKM, per germline. The V gene lost 6 bases and the J gene lost 7 bases, with 13 bases spanning the gap. The CDR3 is made up of 14 amino acids. CDR3 in DNA: TGTGCCAGCAGCTCCAGGGGTTGGAATTCACCCCTCCACTTT. The encoded protein is CASSSRGWNSPLHF.

The chain couples TRBV7-3 to TRBJ2-5; 7 positions agree with TRBD2. This CDR3 is 14 amino acids long. Losses at the gene ends were 7 bases for V and 5 bases for J; bases not matched to a gene: 10. Germline values: CDR1 SGHTA, CDR2 FQGTGA. CDR3 in amino acids: CASTSSGVRETQYF. CDR3 in DNA: TGTGCCAGCACCTCAAGCGGGGTTCGGGAGACCCAGTACTTC.

The chain combines TRBV20-1 with TRBJ1-3; D uncertain. CDR3 length equals 13 residues. In germline, CDR1 is DFQATT, CDR2 SNEGSKA (reference sequence). Trimming took 0 bases from V and 3 from J, leaving 6 bases between them. CDR3 sequence reads: CSAREGSGNTIYF. DNA for the CDR3: TGCAGTGCTAGAGAAGGGAGTGGAAACACCATATATTTT.

A few counts support this clonotype. The V and J genes are TRBV2 and TRBJ2-7; D ambiguous. Trimming pared 8 bases from V and 5 bases from J, leaving 16 bases between. The CDR3 extends over 13 amino acids. Germline values: CDR1 SNHLY, CDR2 FYNNEI. CDR3 nucleotide sequence: TGTGCCAGCGCCATCGGTGGTGGGGACGAGCAGTACTTC. Its translation is CASAIGGGDEQYF.

This clonotype was detected a few times. The V gene is TRBV20-1, the J gene TRBJ2-7; D ambiguous. Germline V CDR1 and CDR2: DFQATT, SNEGSKA (reference sequence). The V end lost 3 bases, the J end lost 2 bases, and 8 bases lay between the germline ends. The CDR3 totals 12 residues. For the CDR3, the DNA is TGCAGTGCTAGCCCGGACCCCTACGAGCAGTACTTC. Its translation is CSASPDPYEQYF.

This clonotype was seen a few times. The V gene is TRBV20-1, the J gene TRBJ1-6; 9 bases are shared with TRBD1. Germline-derived CDR1 and CDR2 are DFQATT and SNEGSKA (reference sequence). J lost 8 bases, V lost 3 bases, and 2 bases had no gene match. The CDR3 spans 13 residues. DNA for the CDR3: TGCAGTGCTAGGGGGGACAGGGATTCACCCCTCCACTTT. Its translation: CSARGDRDSPLHF.

In its sample, this clonotype was seen a few times. V is TRBV28 and J is TRBJ1-5, with TRBD1 identical over 7 bases. The germline V gene has CDR1 MDHEN and CDR2 SYDVKM. This CDR3 contains 15 residues. V was clipped by 5 bases and J by 4 bases; unmatched bases: 8. For the CDR3, the DNA is TGTGCCAGCAGTCCGAACAGGGGTCGTAATCAGCCCCAGCATTTT. Amino acid sequence: CASSPNRGRNQPQHF. The entire variable domain, with the rest obtained from reference TRBV28 and TRBJ1-5, is as follows: DVKVTQSSRYLVKRTGEKVFLECVQDMDHENMFWYRQDPGLGLRLIYFSYDVKMKEKGDIPEGYSVSREKKERFSLILESASTNQTSMYLCASSPNRGRNQPQHFGDGTRLSIL.

The chain is built from TRBV29-1 and TRBJ2-5; D is possibly TRBD1 (5 bases). With 4 bases removed from V and 5 bases from J, the gap between germline ends came to 17 bases. CDR1 is SQVTM and CDR2 is ANQGSEA in the germline V gene. The CDR3 runs 14 residues. In DNA form, the CDR3 reads TGCAGCGTTGTACCTCCCCCAGGGTGGGAGACCCAGTACTTC. Translated, it gives CSVVPPPGWETQYF.

The chain is built from TRBV7-9 and TRBJ2-1, with 8 nucleotides matching TRBD1. The CDR3 has 14 residues. Germline CDR1 SEHNR, CDR2 FQNEAQ (reference sequence). V dropped 3 bases and J dropped 4; count of bases not matched to a gene: 2. Here the CDR3 DNA reads TGTGCCAGCAGCTTGGGACAGGTTTACAATGAGCAGTTCTTC. This sequence encodes CASSLGQVYNEQFF.

V and J are TRBV4-1 and TRBJ1-2; TRBD1 agrees at 12 bases. J gave up 2 bases and V 4 bases, and 8 bases lay outside the gene matches. CDR1 and CDR2 from the germline V gene are MGHRA and YSYEKL. The CDR3 is 17 residues long. In nucleotides, the CDR3 is TGCGCCAGCAGCCGTACCGGGACAGGGGGCTTAAACTATGGCTACACCTTC. It is translated as CASSRTGTGGLNYGYTF.

The chain has TRBV20-1 and TRBJ2-3; 14 nucleotides match TRBD2. This CDR3 has 14 residues. Germline V gene lookup returns CDR1 DFQATT and CDR2 SNEGSKA (reference sequence). Unmatched junction bases numbered 4, after V lost 6 bases and J lost 5 bases. The CDR3 DNA is TGCAGTGCGGGACTAGCGGGAGCGAGAGATACGCAGTATTTT. Its translation is CSAGLAGARDTQYF.

The chain carries TRBV27 and TRBJ1-2, with 9 bases that match TRBD1. V was clipped by 1 base and J by 5 bases; unmatched bases: 11. The germline V gene has CDR1 MNHEY and CDR2 SMNVEV (reference sequence). CDR3 size: 17 residues. In DNA form, the CDR3 reads TGTGCCAGCAGTTTATATGGGGACAGGGATCGTTGGTATGGCTACACCTTC. This codes for CASSLYGDRDRWYGYTF.

The chain uses TRBV25-1 and TRBJ2-1; D is perhaps TRBD2 (5 bases). The CDR3 length is 16 residues. With 3 bases removed from V and 7 bases from J, the gap between germline ends came to 19 bases. Germline CDR1 MGHDK, CDR2 SYGVNS. The CDR3 sequence is CASSDSSSGVFNEQFF. The CDR3 DNA is TGTGCCAGCAGTGACTCATCCAGCGGAGTCTTTAATGAGCAGTTCTTC.

The genes are TRBV7-9 and TRBJ1-4; 8 nucleotides agree with TRBD1. Germline V lookup: CDR1 SEHNR, CDR2 FQNEAQ (reference sequence). The length of the CDR3 is 14 residues. Germline trimming cut 7 bases from V and 6 bases from J; bases unmatched to any gene: 7. The CDR3 loop is CASNTGTGDEKLFF. The CDR3 region has the DNA TGTGCCAGCAACACCGGGACAGGCGATGAAAAACTGTTTTTT.

This clonotype was seen a single time. For the CDR3, the DNA is TGCAGTGCTAGAGGACAGGGGGACAATGAGCAGTTCTTC. Protein product: CSARGQGDNEQFF. The chain carries TRBV20-1 and TRBJ2-1; 9 bases line up with TRBD1. Unmatched junction bases numbered 0, after V lost 1 base and J lost 5 bases. This CDR3 has 13 residues. CDR1 and CDR2 (germline): DFQATT, SNEGSKA (reference sequence).